Following are 29 T cell receptor beta chains from one sample sequenced in a study of T cells expressing NK-cell markers. TCRdb reworked the 5' RACE reads into one entry per CDR3 protein, no DNA. This sample's clone table lists 550,000 or so distinct CDR3 sequences. The sequenced sample was blood T cells: a sorted CD56 or NKG2C T cell subset, CD4+ or CD8+ T cells, or bulk PBMC T cells (not recorded which). These receptors were collected from a young man in good health.

The V call is TRBV4-2, the J call TRBJ2-5. CDR3 length: 13 amino acids. The germline V gene encodes CDR1 LGHNA and CDR2 YNFKEQ. CDR3 sequence: CASSKQKAETQYF.

The V gene is TRBV5-1, the J gene TRBJ2-3; TCRdb's assignment of TRBD2 cannot be checked, as there is no DNA. The V gene's germline CDR1 is SGHRS and CDR2 YFSETQ. The CDR3 is 16 amino acids. The CDR3 spells CASSWLAGEGTDTQYF. Drawing the rest from reference TRBV5-1 and TRBJ2-3, the complete variable domain is KAGVTQTPRYLIKTRGQQVTLSCSPISGHRSVSWYQQTPGQGLQFLFEYFSETQRNKGNFPGRFSGRQFSNSRSEMNVSTLELGDSALYLCASSWLAGEGTDTQYFGPGTRLTVL.

This sequence joins TRBV4-2 and TRBJ2-5; the TRBD2 assignment by TCRdb is unverifiable without DNA. Germline CDR1 is LGHNA and CDR2 is YNFKEQ. The length of the CDR3 is 18 residues. CDR3 residues: CASSQGTSGSPSQETQYF.

The CDR3 is CASSVGDTVTGELFF. J is TRBJ2-2 and V is TRBV7-3; TCRdb gives TRBD1 as the D gene, but with no DNA this cannot be confirmed. The CDR3 consists of 15 residues. The germline V gene encodes CDR1 SGHTA and CDR2 FQGTGA.

CDR3: CSVAQGRYEQYF. This chain links TRBV29-1 with TRBJ2-7; no DNA is available, so the TRBD1 call from TCRdb remains unchecked. The germline V gene has CDR1 SQVTM and CDR2 ANQGSEA. This CDR3 contains 12 residues.

The chain's CDR3 is CSVQRTIMNTEAFF. This chain joins TRBV29-1 and TRBJ1-1; lacking DNA, the TRBD1 call made by TCRdb goes unchecked. CDR1 and CDR2 from the germline V gene are SQVTM and ANQGSEA. CDR3 length equals 14 residues.

The chain couples TRBV20-1 to TRBJ2-1. Germline values: CDR1 DFQATT, CDR2 SNEGSKA (reference sequence). The CDR3 totals 15 residues. The CDR3 region is CSEGSGSSSYNEQFF.

This chain joins TRBV4-1 and TRBJ2-3; TCRdb selects TRBD1, and the lack of DNA leaves this call unchecked. The germline V gene encodes CDR1 MGHRA and CDR2 YSYEKL. The CDR3 extends over 17 amino acids. The CDR3 reads CASSQGGTAGVTDTQYF.

The chain links TRBV20-1 to TRBJ1-2; TCRdb's D call, TRBD1, is unchecked because there is no DNA. CDR1 DFQATT and CDR2 SNEGSKA come from the germline V gene (reference sequence). The CDR3 has 15 amino acids. The CDR3 is CSARDATGGSYGYTF.

The gene calls are TRBV12-3 or TRBV12-4 and TRBJ2-1; no DNA is available, so the TRBD1 call from TCRdb remains unchecked. This CDR3 comprises 13 residues. The CDR3 sequence is CASSLTGYNEQFF.

This chain connects TRBV15 to TRBJ2-5; TCRdb names TRBD2, which stays unverified in the absence of DNA. This CDR3 has 14 amino acids. Germline CDR1 and CDR2: LNHNV and YYDKDF (reference sequence). The CDR3 protein is CATSPLAFRETQYF.

The chain recombines TRBV15 with TRBJ1-4. The CDR3 extends over 16 amino acids. The germline V gene encodes CDR1 LNHNV and CDR2 YYDKDF (reference sequence). CDR3 region: CATSRPTGLGIEKLFF. Full variable domain (remainder filled in from reference TRBV15 and TRBJ1-4): DAMVIQNPRYQVTQFGKPVTLSCSQTLNHNVMYWYQQKSSQAPKLLFHYYDKDFNNEADTPDNFQSRRPNTSFCFLDIRSPGLGDTAMYLCATSRPTGLGIEKLFFGSGTQLSVL.

This chain connects TRBV25-1 to TRBJ2-5; TCRdb picks TRBD2, but there is no DNA to check that call. The CDR3 spans 16 residues. Germline CDR1 is MGHDK and CDR2 is SYGVNS. CDR3 loop: CASSESALAGVETQYF.

The genes are TRBV6-5 and TRBJ1-3. The CDR3 has 16 amino acids. Germline V gene data show CDR1 as MNHEY and CDR2 as SVGAGI. This chain's CDR3 is CASSYSQASSGNTIYF.

The chain carries TRBV5-1 and TRBJ1-1; lacking DNA, the TRBD1 call made by TCRdb goes unchecked. This CDR3 is 17 amino acids long. CDR1 and CDR2 from the germline V gene are SGHRS and YFSETQ. The CDR3 reads CASSFAGQGVTDTEAFF.

CDR3 region: CSAVSGRGGDTQYF. The chain carries TRBV20-1 and TRBJ2-3; the TRBD2 assignment by TCRdb is unverifiable without DNA. Looked up from germline, CDR1 is DFQATT and CDR2 is SNEGSKA (reference sequence). This CDR3 has 14 residues.

The CDR3 sequence: CASSDGGTPGANVLTF. The chain uses TRBV2 and TRBJ2-6; checking the TCRdb D call of TRBD1 is not possible without DNA. This CDR3 spans 16 amino acids. The germline V gene has CDR1 SNHLY and CDR2 FYNNEI.

V gene TRBV11-2 combines with J gene TRBJ1-1; absent DNA, TCRdb's TRBD1 call cannot be checked. From germline, CDR1 is SGHAT and CDR2 FQNNGV. This CDR3 has 15 residues. CDR3 residues: CASSSPNMGNTEAFF.

The V gene is TRBV28, the J gene TRBJ2-1. The germline V gene encodes CDR1 MDHEN and CDR2 SYDVKM. This CDR3 spans 17 amino acids. CDR3 loop: CASSLSGVSSSYNEQFF.

The genes are TRBV7-8 and TRBJ2-7; TCRdb outputs TRBD2, but without DNA this stays unchecked. The CDR3 is 14 residues long. CDR1 is SGHVS and CDR2 is FQNEAQ in the germline V gene. CDR3 residues: CASSLLHGMDEQYF. Based on the CDR3 plus reference TRBV7-8 and TRBJ2-7, the full variable domain is GAGVSQSPRYKVAKRGQDVALRCDPISGHVSLFWYQQALGQGPEFLTYFQNEAQLDKSGLPSDRFFAERPEGSVSTLKIQRTQQEDSAVYLCASSLLHGMDEQYFGPGTRLTVT.

The V and J genes are TRBV5-1 and TRBJ2-3; TCRdb names TRBD2, which stays unverified in the absence of DNA. Germline V CDR1 and CDR2: SGHRS, YFSETQ. The CDR3 is 17 residues long. CDR3 residues: CASSPLGRAVYTDTQYF.

The chain combines TRBV4-1 with TRBJ1-1. CDR3 length: 14 residues. The germline CDR1 and CDR2 sequences are MGHRA and YSYEKL. The CDR3 reads CASSQIGKNTEAFF.

This chain uses TRBV4-1 with TRBJ2-2; TCRdb designates TRBD2, a call that cannot be tested without DNA. This CDR3 comprises 16 residues. The germline V gene has CDR1 MGHRA and CDR2 YSYEKL. This CDR3 is CASSQVVAGDTGELFF.

J is TRBJ1-3 and V is TRBV12-3 or TRBV12-4; checking the TCRdb D call of TRBD1 is not possible without DNA. The CDR3 has 15 amino acids. The CDR3 spells CASSLGHNSGNTIYF.

This sequence joins TRBV12-3 or TRBV12-4 and TRBJ2-3; TCRdb reports TRBD1, a call that lacks DNA to check it against. CDR3 length: 19 amino acids. CDR3 residues: CASSSRTGASDTSTDTQYF.

V gene TRBV20-1 combines with J gene TRBJ2-1. In germline, CDR1 is DFQATT, CDR2 SNEGSKA (reference sequence). CDR3 size: 14 residues. The CDR3 spells CSAREPDVGNEQFF.

The V and J genes are TRBV7-2 and TRBJ2-7; TCRdb outputs TRBD2, but without DNA this stays unchecked. The CDR3 has 14 amino acids. Per the germline V gene, CDR1 is SGHTA and CDR2 is FQGNSA. CDR3: CASSSGGLAVEQYF.

V gene TRBV6-2 or TRBV6-3 combines with J gene TRBJ2-3; TCRdb's D call, TRBD2, is unchecked because there is no DNA. The CDR3 extends over 15 amino acids. Germline values: CDR1 MNHEY, CDR2 SVGEGT. The chain's CDR3 is CASVNLAGDLDTQYF.

The V call is TRBV5-1, the J call TRBJ2-1. Germline V gene lookup returns CDR1 SGHRS and CDR2 YFSETQ. The CDR3 covers 13 residues. The CDR3 sequence: CASSLDHPNEQFF.